One and the same sample provided the 4 T cell receptor beta chains below, sequenced in a study of regulatory T cells in long-lasting Graves disease. The time point was: newly diagnosed GD, antithyroid drugs for less than 3 months. With RNA extracted from PBMCs as input, the TCR library was made. In building TCR beta libraries, iRepertoire HTBI primers were used together with Arm-PCR of CDR3 regions. TCRdb reprocessed the multiplex PCR reads via MiXCR and lists one record per CDR3 protein. Among 680,000 or so distinct CDR3 sequences listed, 16% were seen once. These same data were also listed under a study on T cells in Graves' hyperthyroidism and ophthalmopathy.

Sample: peripheral blood mononuclear cells (PBMCs), taken at new diagnosis, from a patient treated with antithyroid drugs. The receptors stem from a woman between 25 and 40 years old with Graves disease.

The chain has TRBV19 and TRBJ1-2, with D unclear. The CDR3 totals 15 residues. Trimming took 7 bases from V and 4 from J, leaving 19 bases between them. The V gene's germline CDR1 is LNHDA and CDR2 SQIVND (reference sequence). DNA of the CDR3: TGTGCCAGTACCCCCGCTGGGGTAGGGTTCTATGGCTACACCTTC. This translates into CASTPAGVGFYGYTF.

The sample holds many counts of this clonotype. CDR3 residues: CASSDRLRTGPTEAFF. The CDR3 DNA is TGCGCCAGCAGTGACCGACTAAGGACAGGGCCCACTGAAGCTTTCTTT. The chain employs TRBV10-2 and TRBJ1-1, with 8 bases that match TRBD1. Germline-derived CDR1 and CDR2 are WSHSY and SAAADI. V gave up 3 bases and J gave up 4 bases; unmatched junction bases: 10. The CDR3 has 16 amino acids.

This clonotype was seen at least ten times. V gene TRBV20-1 combines with J gene TRBJ2-3; 13 bases fit TRBD2. The germline V gene encodes CDR1 DFQATT and CDR2 SNEGSKA (reference sequence). The CDR3 runs 16 residues. The V segment lost 1 base and the J segment 3 bases; nucleotides outside the gene matches: 4. DNA of the CDR3: TGCAGTGCTAGAGTACTAGCGGGAGGGCCGACAGATACGCAGTATTTT. Residues: CSARVLAGGPTDTQYF.

As concerns this clonotype: A single base separates this from a much larger clone, so it may be a read error. V gene TRBV6-1 combines with J gene TRBJ1-5; D perhaps matches TRBD1 (6 bases). CDR3 length: 12 residues. CDR1 and CDR2 (germline): MNHNS, SASEGT. This CDR3 is CASGQGNQPQRF. The DNA of the CDR3 is TGTGCCAGCGGGCAGGGGAATCAGCCCCAGCGTTTT.